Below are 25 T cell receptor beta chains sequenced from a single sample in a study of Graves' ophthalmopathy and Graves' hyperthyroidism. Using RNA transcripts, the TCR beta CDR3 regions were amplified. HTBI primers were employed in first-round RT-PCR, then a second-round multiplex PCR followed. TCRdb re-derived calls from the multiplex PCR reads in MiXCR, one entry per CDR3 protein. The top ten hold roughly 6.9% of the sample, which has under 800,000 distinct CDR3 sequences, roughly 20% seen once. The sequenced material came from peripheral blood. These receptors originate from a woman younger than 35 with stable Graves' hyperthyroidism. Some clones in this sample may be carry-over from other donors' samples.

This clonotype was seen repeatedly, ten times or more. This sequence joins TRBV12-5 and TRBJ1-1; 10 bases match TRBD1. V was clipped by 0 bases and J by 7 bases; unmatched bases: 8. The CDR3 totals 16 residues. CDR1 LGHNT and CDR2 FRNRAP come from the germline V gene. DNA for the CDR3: TGTGCTAGTGGTTTGGTACTTGGACAGGGGGTGGATGAAGCTTTCTTT. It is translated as CASGLVLGQGVDEAFF.

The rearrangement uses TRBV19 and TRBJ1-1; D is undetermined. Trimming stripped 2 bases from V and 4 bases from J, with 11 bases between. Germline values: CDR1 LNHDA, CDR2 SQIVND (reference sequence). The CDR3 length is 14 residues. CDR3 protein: CASSIRGRTTEAFF. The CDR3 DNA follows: TGTGCCAGTAGTATACGAGGGAGGACCACTGAAGCTTTCTTT.

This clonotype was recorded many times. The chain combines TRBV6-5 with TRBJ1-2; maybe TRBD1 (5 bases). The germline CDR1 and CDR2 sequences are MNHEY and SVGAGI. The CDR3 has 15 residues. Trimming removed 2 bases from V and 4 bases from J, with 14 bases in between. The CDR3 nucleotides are TGTGCCAGCAGTTACATTTCCGGGACGGCCTATGGCTACACCTTC. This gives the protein CASSYISGTAYGYTF.

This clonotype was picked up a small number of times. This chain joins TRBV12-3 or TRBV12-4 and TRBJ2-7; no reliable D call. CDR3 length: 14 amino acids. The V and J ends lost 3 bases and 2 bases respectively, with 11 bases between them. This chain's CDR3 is CASSFSGLAYEQYF. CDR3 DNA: TGTGCCAGCAGTTTCTCGGGCCTAGCCTACGAGCAGTACTTC.

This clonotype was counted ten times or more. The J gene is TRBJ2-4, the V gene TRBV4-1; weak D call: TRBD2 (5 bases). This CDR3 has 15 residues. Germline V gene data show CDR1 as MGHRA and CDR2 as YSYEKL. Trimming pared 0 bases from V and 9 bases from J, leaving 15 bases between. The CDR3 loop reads CASSQDSQRAGIQYF. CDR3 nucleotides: TGCGCCAGCAGCCAAGATTCCCAGAGGGCCGGCATTCAGTACTTC.

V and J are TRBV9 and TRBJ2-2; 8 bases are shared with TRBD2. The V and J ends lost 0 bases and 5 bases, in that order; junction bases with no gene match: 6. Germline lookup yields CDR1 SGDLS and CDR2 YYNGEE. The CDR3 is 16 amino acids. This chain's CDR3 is CASSVVAGGRTGELFF. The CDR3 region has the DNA TGTGCCAGCAGCGTAGTGGCGGGCGGGAGGACCGGGGAGCTGTTTTTT. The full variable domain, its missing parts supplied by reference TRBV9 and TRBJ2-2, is DSGVTQTPKHLITATGQRVTLRCSPRSGDLSVYWYQQSLDQGLQFLIQYYNGEERAKGNILERFSAQQFPDLHSELNLSSLELGDSALYFCASSVVAGGRTGELFFGEGSRLTVL.

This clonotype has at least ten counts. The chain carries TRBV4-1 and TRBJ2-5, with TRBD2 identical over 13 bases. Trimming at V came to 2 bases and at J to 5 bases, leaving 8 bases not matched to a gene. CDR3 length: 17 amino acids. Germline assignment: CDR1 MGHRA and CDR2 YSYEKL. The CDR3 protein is CASSQQTGLAGVETQYF. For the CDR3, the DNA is TGCGCCAGCAGCCAACAAACCGGACTAGCGGGAGTGGAGACCCAGTACTTC.

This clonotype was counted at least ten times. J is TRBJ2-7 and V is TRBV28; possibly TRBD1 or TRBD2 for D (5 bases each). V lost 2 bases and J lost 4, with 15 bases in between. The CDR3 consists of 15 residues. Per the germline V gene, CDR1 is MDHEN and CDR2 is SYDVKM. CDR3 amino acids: CASSLRDGVGYEQYF. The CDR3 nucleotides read TGTGCCAGCAGTTTACGGGACGGGGTCGGGTACGAGCAGTACTTC.

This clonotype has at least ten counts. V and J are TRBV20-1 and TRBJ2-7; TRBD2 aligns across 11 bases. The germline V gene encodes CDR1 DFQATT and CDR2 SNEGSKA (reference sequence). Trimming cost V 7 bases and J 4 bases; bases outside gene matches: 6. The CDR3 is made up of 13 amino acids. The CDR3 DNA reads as TGCAGTGGGGCGGGACTAGCGGTTTACGAGCAGTACTTC. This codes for CSGAGLAVYEQYF.

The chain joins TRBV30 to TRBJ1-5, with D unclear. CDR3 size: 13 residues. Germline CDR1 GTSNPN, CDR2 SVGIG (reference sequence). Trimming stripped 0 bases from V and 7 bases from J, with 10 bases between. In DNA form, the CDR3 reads TGTGCCTGGAGTGTTAAGAACGGGCAGCCCCAGCATTTT. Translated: CAWSVKNGQPQHF.

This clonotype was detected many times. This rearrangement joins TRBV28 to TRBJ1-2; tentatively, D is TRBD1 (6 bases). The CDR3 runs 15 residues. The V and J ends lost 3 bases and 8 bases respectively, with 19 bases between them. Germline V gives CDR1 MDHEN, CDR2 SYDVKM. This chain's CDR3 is CASSFRRGGMGGYTF. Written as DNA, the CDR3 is TGTGCCAGCAGTTTCCGTAGGGGGGGCATGGGCGGCTACACCTTC.

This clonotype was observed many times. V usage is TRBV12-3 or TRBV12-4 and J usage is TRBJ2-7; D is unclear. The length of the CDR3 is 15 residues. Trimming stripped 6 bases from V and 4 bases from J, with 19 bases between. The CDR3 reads CASRPSDGPGYEQYF. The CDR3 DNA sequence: TGTGCCAGCAGACCATCCGACGGTCCTGGGTACGAGCAGTACTTC.

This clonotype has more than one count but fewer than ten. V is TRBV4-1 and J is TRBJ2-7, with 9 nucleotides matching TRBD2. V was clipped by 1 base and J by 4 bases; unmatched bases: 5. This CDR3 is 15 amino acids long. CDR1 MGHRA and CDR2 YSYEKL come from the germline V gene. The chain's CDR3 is CASSQVSGGIYEQYF. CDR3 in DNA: TGCGCCAGCAGCCAAGTTAGCGGGGGAATATACGAGCAGTACTTC.

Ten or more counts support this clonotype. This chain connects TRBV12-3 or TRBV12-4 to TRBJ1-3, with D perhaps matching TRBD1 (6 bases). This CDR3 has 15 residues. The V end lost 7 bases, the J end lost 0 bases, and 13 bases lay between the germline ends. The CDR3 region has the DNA TGTGCCAGCAAAACACAGGGTAGCTCTGGAAACACCATATATTTT. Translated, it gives CASKTQGSSGNTIYF.

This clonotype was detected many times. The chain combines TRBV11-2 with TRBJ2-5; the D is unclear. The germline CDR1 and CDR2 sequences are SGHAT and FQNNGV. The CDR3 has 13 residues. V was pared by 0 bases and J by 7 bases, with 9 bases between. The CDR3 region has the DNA TGTGCCAGCAGCTTAGATACCTCCGCGACCCAGTACTTC. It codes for CASSLDTSATQYF.

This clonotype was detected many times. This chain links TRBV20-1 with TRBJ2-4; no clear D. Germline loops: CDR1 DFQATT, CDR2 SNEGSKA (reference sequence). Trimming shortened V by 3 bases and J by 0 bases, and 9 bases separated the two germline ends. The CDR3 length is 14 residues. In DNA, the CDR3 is TGCAGTGCTAGCCCTCATTCAGCCAAAAACATTCAGTACTTC. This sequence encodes CSASPHSAKNIQYF.

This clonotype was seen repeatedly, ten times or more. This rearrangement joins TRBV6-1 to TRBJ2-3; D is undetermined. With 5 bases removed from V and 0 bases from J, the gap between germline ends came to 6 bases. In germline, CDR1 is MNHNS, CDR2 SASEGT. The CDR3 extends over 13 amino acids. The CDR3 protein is CASSRISTDTQYF. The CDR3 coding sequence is TGTGCCAGCAGTCGGATAAGCACAGATACGCAGTATTTT.

CDR3 bases: TGTGCCTGGAGGCCGACAGGTACGGAGTATGGCTACACCTTC. Its protein product is CAWRPTGTEYGYTF. The genes are TRBV30 and TRBJ1-2; possibly TRBD1 for D (6 bases). CDR3 size: 14 residues. Between the trimmed V and J ends, which lost 3 bases and 5 bases, there was a span of 16 bases. Germline V lookup: CDR1 GTSNPN, CDR2 SVGIG (reference sequence).

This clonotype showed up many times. The CDR3 here is CASSPGTSAMNTGELFF. The DNA of the CDR3 is TGCGCCAGCAGCCCAGGGACTAGCGCAATGAACACCGGGGAGCTGTTTTTT. The chain couples TRBV5-1 to TRBJ2-2, with 10 bases matching TRBD2. The trim removed 4 bases at V and 1 base at J, leaving 7 bases unmatched. CDR1 SGHRS and CDR2 YFSETQ come from the germline V gene. CDR3 length: 17 residues.

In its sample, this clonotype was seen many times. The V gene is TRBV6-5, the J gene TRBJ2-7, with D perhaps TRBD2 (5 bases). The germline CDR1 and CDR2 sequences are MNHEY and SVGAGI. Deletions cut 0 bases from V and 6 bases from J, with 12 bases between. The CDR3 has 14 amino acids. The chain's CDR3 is CASSYSRNGVEQYF. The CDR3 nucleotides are TGTGCCAGCAGTTACTCGAGAAACGGGGTCGAGCAGTACTTC.

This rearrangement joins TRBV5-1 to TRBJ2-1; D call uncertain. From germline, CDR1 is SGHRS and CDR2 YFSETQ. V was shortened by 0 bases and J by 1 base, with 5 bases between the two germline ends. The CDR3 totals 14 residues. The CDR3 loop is CASSLEQSYNEQFF. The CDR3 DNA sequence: TGCGCCAGCAGCTTGGAACAGTCCTACAATGAGCAGTTCTTC.

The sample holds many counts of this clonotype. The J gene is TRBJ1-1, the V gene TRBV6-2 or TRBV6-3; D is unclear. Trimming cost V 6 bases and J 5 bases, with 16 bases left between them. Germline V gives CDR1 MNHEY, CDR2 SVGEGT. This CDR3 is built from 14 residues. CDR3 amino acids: CASSDLEADTEAFF. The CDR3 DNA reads TGTGCCAGCAGCGACCTAGAAGCCGATACTGAAGCTTTCTTT.

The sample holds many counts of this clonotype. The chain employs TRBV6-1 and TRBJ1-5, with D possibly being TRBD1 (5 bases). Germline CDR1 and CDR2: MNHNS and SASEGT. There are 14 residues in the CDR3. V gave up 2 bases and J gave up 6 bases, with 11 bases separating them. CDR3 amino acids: CASSEPGNAQPQHF. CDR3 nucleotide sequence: TGTGCCAGCAGTGAACCAGGGAATGCTCAGCCCCAGCATTTT.

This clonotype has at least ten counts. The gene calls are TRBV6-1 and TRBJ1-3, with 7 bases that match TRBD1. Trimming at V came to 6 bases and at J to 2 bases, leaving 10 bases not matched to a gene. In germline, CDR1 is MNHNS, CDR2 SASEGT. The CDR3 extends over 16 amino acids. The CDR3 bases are TGTGCCAGCAGGTTCCAGACAGGGAAGGCTGGAAACACCATATATTTT. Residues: CASRFQTGKAGNTIYF.

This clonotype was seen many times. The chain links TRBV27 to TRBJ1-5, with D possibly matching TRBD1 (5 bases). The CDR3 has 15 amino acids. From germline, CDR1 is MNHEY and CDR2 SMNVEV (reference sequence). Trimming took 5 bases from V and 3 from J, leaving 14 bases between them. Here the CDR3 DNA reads TGTGCCAGCAGTCCCAGCGACAGTTTCAATCAGCCCCAGCATTTT. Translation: CASSPSDSFNQPQHF.